This entry is about one TCR beta chain. Its target is not known. V lost 2 bases, J lost 5 bases, and 25 bases lay in between. The CDR3 consists of 19 residues. CDR1 is MGHRA, CDR2 YSYEKL, per germline. The data are from a study of shared clonotypes between healthy human individuals. Each replicate PCR on the sorted subsets used around 200 ng DNA (roughly 30,000 T cell genomes). Measured with immunoSEQ multiplex PCR; TCRdb has only the in-frame clones, and not every one. The sample lists under 600,000 clones, about 97% occurring once. The study, taken as a whole, reports: Limited genetic and exposure-history diversity came from having few donors.

The sequence was collected from a woman aged 25 to 45 in good health. V gene TRBV4-1 combines with J gene TRBJ2-1, with D maybe TRBD1 (6 bases). The sequenced material came from naive CD4+ T cells sorted from blood. Documented subset: CD45RA+ positively selected. This chain's CDR3 is CASSQQGTTSFGPNNEQFF. The CDR3 DNA follows: TGCGCCAGCAGCCAACAGGGGACGACTTCTTTCGGGCCGAACAATGAGCAGTTCTTC.